The 15 T cell receptor beta chains given below trace back to one sample, sequenced in a study of blood T cell repertoires in COVID-19. TCRdb keeps only in-frame clones here, not all; method: immunoSEQ multiplex PCR. The sample has some 150,000 clones, about 86% seen once; the top ten hold roughly 8%. Sequenced sample: peripheral blood. The source is a woman aged 60-75 years with acute or convalescent COVID-19.

The chain couples TRBV30 to TRBJ2-2; D may be TRBD1 (6 bases). The germline CDR1 and CDR2 sequences are GTSNPN and SVGIG (reference sequence). This CDR3 is 14 amino acids long. V lost 5 bases to trimming and J lost 6 bases, with 16 bases between them. CDR3 loop: CAWGPGHYAGELFF. CDR3 sequence (DNA): TGTGCCTGGGGACCGGGACACTACGCCGGGGAGCTGTTTTTT.

V is TRBV27 and J is TRBJ1-6; TRBD1 agrees at 7 bases. V was clipped by 6 bases and J by 4 bases; unmatched bases: 9. The CDR3 contains 16 residues. The germline V gene encodes CDR1 MNHEY and CDR2 SMNVEV (reference sequence). The CDR3 coding sequence is TGTGCCAGCAGAAAGACAGGGCCCCCTTATAATTCACCCCTCCACTTT. It codes for CASRKTGPPYNSPLHF.

This clone was recorded only once. This rearrangement joins TRBV3-1 (or the pseudogene TRBV3-2) to TRBJ2-1; TRBD2 is a possible D gene (6 bases). The germline V and J ends were trimmed by 2 bases and 6 bases, with 17 bases remaining between them. The CDR3 consists of 16 residues. Per the germline V gene, CDR1 is LGHDT and CDR2 is YNNKEL (reference sequence). The CDR3: CASSQLGTPATNEQFF. DNA of the CDR3: TGTGCCAGCAGCCAATTGGGGACTCCCGCGACCAATGAGCAGTTCTTC.

CDR3 sequence reads: CASSSQGAWGNTIYF. The CDR3 region has the DNA TGTGCCAGCAGCTCACAGGGGGCTTGGGGAAACACCATATATTTT. This chain connects TRBV7-9 to TRBJ1-3; 9 positions agree with TRBD1. The germline V gene has CDR1 SEHNR and CDR2 FQNEAQ (reference sequence). V was pared by 4 bases and J by 4 bases, with 5 bases of the junction left unmatched. CDR3 length equals 15 residues.

The chain uses TRBV5-1 and TRBJ1-1, with 7 bases aligning to TRBD1. The CDR3 covers 12 residues. The V segment lost 0 bases and the J segment 8 bases; nucleotides outside the gene matches: 1. Germline assignment: CDR1 SGHRS and CDR2 YFSETQ. CDR3 amino acids: CASSLVGQEAFF. The CDR3, as DNA: TGCGCCAGCAGCTTGGTGGGACAGGAAGCTTTCTTT.

The chain employs TRBV10-1 and TRBJ2-3; no firm D call. V gave up 4 bases and J gave up 0 bases, with 2 bases separating them. The CDR3 covers 12 residues. CDR1 WNHNN and CDR2 SYGVQD come from the germline V gene (reference sequence). The CDR3 is CASSASTDTQYF. In DNA, the CDR3 is TGCGCCAGCAGTGCTAGCACAGATACGCAGTATTTT.

The V and J genes are TRBV5-1 and TRBJ2-2; D is possibly TRBD2 (5 bases). The V end lost 4 bases, the J end lost 6 bases, and 22 bases lay between the germline ends. Germline V gives CDR1 SGHRS, CDR2 YFSETQ. CDR3 length equals 17 residues. CDR3 in DNA: TGCGCCAGCAGCCCCCCTGGACGTCGGGGAGCGGCCGGGGAGCTGTTTTTT. It is translated as CASSPPGRRGAAGELFF.

The chain joins TRBV28 to TRBJ1-1; D unclear. The CDR3 covers 14 residues. Per germline, CDR1 MDHEN and CDR2 SYDVKM. V was pared by 3 bases and J by 0 bases, with 8 bases between. The CDR3 here is CASSFGDMNTEAFF. The CDR3, as DNA: TGTGCCAGCAGTTTCGGAGATATGAACACTGAAGCTTTCTTT.

In regard to this clone: Other DNA sequences from this sample encode an identical CDR3 as well. This rearrangement joins TRBV5-6 to TRBJ1-2, with 7 positions matching TRBD1. V dropped 0 bases and J dropped 2; count of bases not matched to a gene: 4. Germline V gene data show CDR1 as SGHDT and CDR2 as YYEEEE. CDR3 length: 15 amino acids. This CDR3 reads CASSLGDSLNYGYTF. The CDR3 nucleotides are TGTGCCAGCAGCTTGGGGGACAGCTTAAACTATGGCTACACCTTC. The whole variable domain, remainder taken from reference TRBV5-6 and TRBJ1-2, is DAGVTQSPTHLIKTRGQQVTLRCSPKSGHDTVSWYQQALGQGPQFIFQYYEEEERQRGNFPDRFSGHQFPNYSSELNVNALLLGDSALYLCASSLGDSLNYGYTFGSGTRLTVV.

V is TRBV6-2 or TRBV6-3 and J is TRBJ2-7, with 7 positions matching TRBD2. The CDR3 spans 14 residues. CDR1 is MNHEY and CDR2 is SVGEGT in the germline V gene. With 6 bases clipped from V and 2 bases from J, the junction kept 7 bases outside the gene matches. CDR3 coding DNA: TGTGCCAGCAGCATCCGGACTAGTACCTACGAGCAGTACTTC. It translates to CASSIRTSTYEQYF.

The genes are TRBV2 and TRBJ1-1; D gene ambiguous. Germline V gives CDR1 SNHLY, CDR2 FYNNEI. The CDR3 runs 15 residues. V was shortened by 2 bases and J by 0 bases, with 10 bases between the two germline ends. The CDR3 loop is CASSELEVLNTEAFF. The CDR3 DNA sequence: TGTGCCAGCAGTGAATTGGAGGTCCTGAACACTGAAGCTTTCTTT.

The chain employs TRBV6-5 and TRBJ2-7; D perhaps matches TRBD1 (6 bases). The CDR3 consists of 14 residues. With 5 bases removed from V and 2 bases from J, the gap between germline ends came to 13 bases. CDR1 MNHEY and CDR2 SVGAGI come from the germline V gene. The CDR3 region has the DNA TGTGCCAGCAGTCTCTCGGGACACACCTACGAGCAGTACTTC. It encodes CASSLSGHTYEQYF.

The chain links TRBV5-5 to TRBJ1-5; 9 nucleotides match TRBD1. V shed 4 bases and J 1 base; nucleotides not matched to a gene: 15. The germline CDR1 and CDR2 sequences are SGHKS and YYEKEE (reference sequence). The CDR3 has 19 residues. CDR3 amino acids: CASSRAYRDRVLSNQPQHF. CDR3 coding DNA: TGTGCCAGCAGCCGAGCTTACCGGGACAGGGTTTTGAGCAATCAGCCCCAGCATTTT.

The V and J genes are TRBV6-1 and TRBJ2-3, with TRBD1 matching over 7 bases. Germline CDR1 is MNHNS and CDR2 is SASEGT. The CDR3 covers 16 residues. The trim removed 1 base at V and 2 bases at J, leaving 6 bases unmatched. The CDR3 nucleotides are TGTGCCAGCAGTGAAGATATAGGGGGCTTCACAGATACGCAGTATTTT. Translation gives CASSEDIGGFTDTQYF.

The chain combines TRBV19 with TRBJ2-7; TRBD2 might be the D (5 bases). Trimming left V 5 bases short and J 0 bases short, with 11 bases between. The CDR3 contains 14 residues. Germline V gives CDR1 LNHDA, CDR2 SQIVND (reference sequence). The CDR3 coding sequence is TGTGCCAGTAGTCAAGGACTTAACTCCTACGAGCAGTACTTC. Translation: CASSQGLNSYEQYF. Drawing the rest from reference TRBV19 and TRBJ2-7, the complete variable domain is DGGITQSPKYLFRKEGQNVTLSCEQNLNHDAMYWYRQDPGQGLRLIYYSQIVNDFQKGDIAEGYSVSREKKESFPLTVTSAQKNPTAFYLCASSQGLNSYEQYFGPGTRLTVT.